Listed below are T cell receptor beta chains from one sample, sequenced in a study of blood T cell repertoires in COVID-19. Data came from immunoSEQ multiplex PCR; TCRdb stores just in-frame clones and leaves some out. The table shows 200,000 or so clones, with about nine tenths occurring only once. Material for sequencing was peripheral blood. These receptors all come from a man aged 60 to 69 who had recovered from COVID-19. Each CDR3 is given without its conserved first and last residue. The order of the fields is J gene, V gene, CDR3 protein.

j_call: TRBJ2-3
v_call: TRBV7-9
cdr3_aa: ASSLSTSGSTDTQY

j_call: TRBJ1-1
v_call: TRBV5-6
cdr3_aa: ASSFGTGGVNTEAF

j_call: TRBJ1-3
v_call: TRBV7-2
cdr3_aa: ASSPLDGSSGNTIY

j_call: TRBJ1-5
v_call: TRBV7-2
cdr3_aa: ASMPGVGNQPQH

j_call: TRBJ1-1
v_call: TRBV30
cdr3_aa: ASSTTRGGEAF

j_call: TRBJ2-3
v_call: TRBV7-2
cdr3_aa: ASSLDSFGQGYVGTQY

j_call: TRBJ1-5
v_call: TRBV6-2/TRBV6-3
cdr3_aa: ASSYFSGSQPQH

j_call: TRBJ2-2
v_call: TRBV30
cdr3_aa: AWSVIRTANTGELF

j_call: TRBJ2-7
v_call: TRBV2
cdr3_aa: ASSERQGTVYEQY

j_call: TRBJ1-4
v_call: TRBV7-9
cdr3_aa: ASSYGQVGGEKLF

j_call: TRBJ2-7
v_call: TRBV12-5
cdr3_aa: ASGTRPYEQY

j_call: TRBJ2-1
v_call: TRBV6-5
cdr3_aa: ASSLPREQF

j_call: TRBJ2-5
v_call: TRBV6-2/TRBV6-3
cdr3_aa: ASIPGGRETQY

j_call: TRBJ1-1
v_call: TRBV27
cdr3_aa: ASSPRDRNTEAF

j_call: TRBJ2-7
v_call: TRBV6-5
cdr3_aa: ASSYSRGYEQY

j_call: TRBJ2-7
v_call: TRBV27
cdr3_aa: ASSFLSGSSYEQY

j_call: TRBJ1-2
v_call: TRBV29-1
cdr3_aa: SVPRRVGPYGYT

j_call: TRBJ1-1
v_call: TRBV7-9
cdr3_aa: ASNAGQSNTEAF

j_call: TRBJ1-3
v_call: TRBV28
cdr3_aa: ASSPGGSGNTIY

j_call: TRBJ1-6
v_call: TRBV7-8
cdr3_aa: ASSLAGQVYNSPLH

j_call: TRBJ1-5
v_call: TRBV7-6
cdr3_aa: ASSLEQGRNQPQH

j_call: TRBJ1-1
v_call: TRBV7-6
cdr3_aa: ASSLGGEAF

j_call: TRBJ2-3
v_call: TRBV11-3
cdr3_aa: ASSSEGTSGGPVTDTQY

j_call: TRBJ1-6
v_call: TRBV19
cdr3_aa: ASSIETGTDSPLH

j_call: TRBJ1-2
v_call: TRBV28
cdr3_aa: ASRPLLLSGQTYGYT

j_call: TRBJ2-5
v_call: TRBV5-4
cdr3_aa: ASSLVAGEETQY

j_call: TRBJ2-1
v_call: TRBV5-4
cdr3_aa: ASSPPRLAGGNEQF

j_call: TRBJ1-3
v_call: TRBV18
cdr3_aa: ASSPTGETGNTIY

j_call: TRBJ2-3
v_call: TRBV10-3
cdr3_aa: AISSGTGSTDTQY

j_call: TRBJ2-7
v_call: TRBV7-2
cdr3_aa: ASSFRGADEQY

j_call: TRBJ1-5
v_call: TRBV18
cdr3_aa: ASSPVSSNQPQH

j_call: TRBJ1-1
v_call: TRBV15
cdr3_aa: ATSRADTEAF